This is a list of T cell receptor beta chains from one sample in a study of blood T cells in healthy people across ages. TCRdb processed the 5' RACE reads anew with MiXCR; each CDR3 protein has one entry. The table has about 1.1 million distinct CDR3 sequences, 35% to 40% seen once. Sequencing was carried out using blood. The receptor source for this set is a man in his late teens or twenties in good health. Both conserved end residues are part of each CDR3. A D gene is named only where the DNA matches it firmly. Size is stated for part of the rows, as once, few or many counts, or as a class when the clone is expanded.

V	D	J	length	size	DNA	CDR3
TRBV4-3	NA	TRBJ2-7	15	few	TGCGCCAGCAGCTCCGAGCGGACGAACCTACTAGAGCAGTACTTC	CASSSERTNLLEQYF
TRBV15	NA	TRBJ2-1	8	NA	TGTGCCTTCCGGGAGCAGTTCTTC	CAFREQFF
TRBV7-2	TRBD1	TRBJ1-2	14	many	TGTGCCAGCAGCATCGACAGGGGGCCCTATGGCTACACCTTC	CASSIDRGPYGYTF
TRBV20-1	TRBD2	TRBJ2-1	16	NA	TGCAGTGCTAGAGATAGACTAGCGGGGAGAAACAATGAGCAGTTCTTC	CSARDRLAGRNNEQFF
TRBV4-1	TRBD2	TRBJ2-1	18	few	TGCGCCAGCAGCCAAGATTTTCCAGCGGGGGGGCCCTACAATGAGCAGTTCTTC	CASSQDFPAGGPYNEQFF
TRBV6-2/TRBV6-3	TRBD1	TRBJ2-2	16	NA	TGTGCCAGCAGTTACGCTAGGACAGGGATCTTCGGGGAGCTGTTTTTT	CASSYARTGIFGELFF
TRBV7-2	NA	TRBJ1-5	17	NA	TGTGCCAGCAGCAGCTCGATTGTGTTGGGAAGCAATCAGCCCCAGCATTTT	CASSSSIVLGSNQPQHF
TRBV6-6	NA	TRBJ2-1	15	NA	TGTGCCAGCAGCGAGGGGAGGAGGGGGCGGAATGAGCAGTTCTTC	CASSEGRRGRNEQFF
TRBV11-2	TRBD1	TRBJ1-6	13	NA	TGTGCCAGCAGCCATGAACAGGGGGCACCCCTCCACTTT	CASSHEQGAPLHF
TRBV20-1	TRBD1	TRBJ1-5	14	few	TGCAGTGCTAGAGATATACAGGGGTATCAGCCCCAGCATTTT	CSARDIQGYQPQHF
TRBV27	NA	TRBJ2-1	15	few	TGTGCCAGCAGTTTAGGGGCAGGTCTCTACAATGAGCAGTTCTTC	CASSLGAGLYNEQFF
TRBV20-1	NA	TRBJ1-4	15	NA	TGCAGTGCCGCCCTTCCTGCAGGGGATGTGGAAAAACTGTTTTTT	CSAALPAGDVEKLFF
TRBV28	TRBD1	TRBJ2-1	15	few	TGTGCCAGCAGTACCCCGGGACAGGGGGCGAATGAGCAGTTCTTC	CASSTPGQGANEQFF
TRBV4-3	TRBD2	TRBJ2-5	16	many	TGCGCCAGCAGCCAAGACACTAGCGGGACTAACAATGAGCAGTACTTC	CASSQDTSGTNNEQYF
TRBV6-1	NA	TRBJ1-1	14	NA	TGTGCCAGCAGTGAAGGGTTCGGGAACACTGAAGTTTTCTTT	CASSEGFGNTEVFF
TRBV5-1	TRBD1	TRBJ1-6	16	few	TGCGCCAGCAGCTTCTCCGGGACAGAAGATAATTCACCCCTCCACTTT	CASSFSGTEDNSPLHF
TRBV20-1	NA	TRBJ1-5	15	NA	TGCAGTGCTAGGGAAACAGGGTTCGGCAATCAGCCCCAGCATTTT	CSARETGFGNQPQHF
TRBV7-9	TRBD1	TRBJ2-5	16	NA	TGTGCCAGCAGCCCCCGTATCGGGACAGACCAAGAGACCCAGTACTTC	CASSPRIGTDQETQYF
TRBV9	TRBD1	TRBJ2-7	16	NA	TGTGCCAGCAGCCTAGGGACAGGGATAGCCCCCTACGAGCAGTACTTC	CASSLGTGIAPYEQYF
TRBV28	NA	TRBJ1-2	14	NA	TGTGCCACTGCGAGGGGGGCCTTCCTCTATGGCTACACCTTC	CATARGAFLYGYTF
TRBV20-1	NA	TRBJ1-1	12	few	TGCAGTGCTACCAGGGGTCGCACTGAAGCTTTCTTT	CSATRGRTEAFF
TRBV4-3	NA	TRBJ1-3	16	NA	TGCGCCAGCAGCCAAGATGTACCTCACTCTGGAAACACCATATATTTT	CASSQDVPHSGNTIYF
TRBV20-1	NA	TRBJ2-3	15	NA	TGCAGTGCTAGATCCGGGACACCTAGCACAGATACGCAGTATTTT	CSARSGTPSTDTQYF
TRBV6-1	TRBD1	TRBJ2-3	16	once	TGTGCCAGCATCACCACACAGGGGAAGTTGACAGATACGCAGTATTTT	CASITTQGKLTDTQYF
TRBV9	TRBD2	TRBJ2-7	14	NA	TGTGCCAGCAGCGTAGGGCTAGCGGGGGGATCAGAGTACTTC	CASSVGLAGGSEYF
TRBV11-1	NA	TRBJ1-2	13	many	TGTGCCAGCAGACGCACAGGGAGCTATGGCTACACCTTC	CASRRTGSYGYTF
TRBV5-1	NA	TRBJ2-1	18	NA	TGCGCCAGCAGCTTGGAGGGTTCAGGGAGAAGTGAATACAATGAGCAGTTCTTC	CASSLEGSGRSEYNEQFF
TRBV7-2	NA	TRBJ2-5	14	few	TGTGCCAGCAGCTTGGGGAACTTCCAAGAGACCCAGTACTTC	CASSLGNFQETQYF
TRBV2	NA	TRBJ2-5	13	NA	TGTGCCAGCAAAGTGGACTCCCAAGAGACCCAGTACTTC	CASKVDSQETQYF
TRBV6-2/TRBV6-3	NA	TRBJ2-5	13	NA	TGTGCCATCGACGAGCCAGCACGGGAGACCCAGTACTTC	CAIDEPARETQYF
TRBV12-3/TRBV12-4	NA	TRBJ1-5	14	NA	TGTGCCAGCAGTCCATTCGGGGGGGGTCAGCCCCAGCATTTT	CASSPFGGGQPQHF
TRBV25-1	TRBD2	TRBJ2-3	16	once	TGTGCCAGCAGTGTGTGGACTAGCGGGGACACAGATACGCAGTATTTT	CASSVWTSGDTDTQYF
TRBV20-1	NA	TRBJ2-3	15	few	TGCAGTGCTAGAGAGGGGACGTCCCGGACAGATACGCAGTATTTT	CSAREGTSRTDTQYF
TRBV12-3/TRBV12-4	NA	TRBJ2-7	15	NA	TGTGCCGGCAGTTTAGGTCTCTCAGAGGGTCACGAGCAGTACTTC	CAGSLGLSEGHEQYF
TRBV27	NA	TRBJ2-3	14	NA	TGTGCCAGCAGCCCGGTCATCGGGACAGATACGCAGTATTTT	CASSPVIGTDTQYF
TRBV29-1	NA	TRBJ1-1	12	few	TGCAGCGCGGGACACCTAAACACTGAAGCTTTCTTT	CSAGHLNTEAFF
TRBV4-1	NA	TRBJ1-3	16	NA	TGCGCCAGCAGCCAATTTTTCAGGGACGGTGGAAACACCATATATTTT	CASSQFFRDGGNTIYF
TRBV10-3	TRBD1	TRBJ2-7	14	NA	TGTGCCATTAGAGGGACAGGGGACACCTACGAGCAGTACTTC	CAIRGTGDTYEQYF
TRBV4-3	TRBD2	TRBJ2-1	16	few	TGCGCCAGCAGCCAAGATGCAACTAGCGAGCACAATGAGCAGTTCTTC	CASSQDATSEHNEQFF
TRBV12-3/TRBV12-4	NA	TRBJ1-6	14	few	TGTGCCAGCAGTTTAGGGCGGCAGAATTCACCCCTCCACTTT	CASSLGRQNSPLHF
TRBV12-3/TRBV12-4	NA	TRBJ2-3	14	NA	TGTGCCAGCAGTGTCGGGGAGAACACAGATACGCAGTATTTT	CASSVGENTDTQYF
TRBV9	TRBD2	TRBJ2-1	16	NA	TGTGCCAGCAGCTTTGATAGCGGGGCACCCTCCAATGAGCAGTTCTTC	CASSFDSGAPSNEQFF
TRBV12-3/TRBV12-4	TRBD1	TRBJ1-1	13	NA	TGTGCCAGCAGCCAGACAGGGGTGACTGAAGCTTTCTTT	CASSQTGVTEAFF
TRBV10-3	NA	TRBJ2-2	12	NA	TGTGCCATCAGGGGGTTTACCGGGGAGCTGTTTTTT	CAIRGFTGELFF